This entry describes one T cell receptor (beta chain). The data were obtained in a study of blood T cells in healthy people across ages. Primers used in a second PCR of about 7 to 12 cycles were a sample-barcoded 5' primer and a J-beta primer mix. Each CDR3 protein gets one entry after TCRdb re-called the 5' RACE reads with MiXCR. The profile shows 650,000 to 800,000 distinct CDR3 sequences, around two fifths of them singletons. Healthy Caucasian individuals from Russia aged about 6 to 90 served as donors. The V segment lost 7 bases and the J segment 0 bases; nucleotides outside the gene matches: 6. Germline V lookup: CDR1 MNHEY, CDR2 SVGEGT. The length of the CDR3 is 15 residues.

The specimen was blood. V usage is TRBV6-2 or TRBV6-3 and J usage is TRBJ1-5, with TRBD1 matching over 7 bases. The receptor comes from a man aged 60 to 69 in good health. In nucleotides, the CDR3 is TGTGCCAGCACCTCGGACAGGAATAGCAATCAGCCCCAGCATTTT. This translates into CASTSDRNSNQPQHF.